A selection of T cell receptor beta chains follows, all from one sample in a study of Graves' ophthalmopathy and Graves' hyperthyroidism. TCRdb reprocessed the multiplex PCR reads via MiXCR and lists one record per CDR3 protein. The table has some 350,000 distinct CDR3 sequences, about 18% seen once. Sequencing was done on a sample of peripheral blood. The receptors derive from an adult woman with stable Graves' hyperthyroidism. The CDR3 runs from the conserved cysteine through the conserved F or W. A D gene is named only where the DNA matches it firmly. Part of the rows lack a size; the others show once, few, many or a class for expanded clones.

CDR3 length,J gene,clone size,V gene,D gene,CDR3 DNA,CDR3 protein
11,TRBJ2-7,many,TRBV20-1,NA,TGCAGTCCCCCTGTGTTCAACGAGCAGTACTTC,CSPPVFNEQYF
12,TRBJ2-7,many,TRBV20-1,NA,TGCAGTGCTACTGGATCCGAATACGAGCAGTACTTC,CSATGSEYEQYF
17,TRBJ1-2,many,TRBV6-1,TRBD1,TGTGCCAGCAGTGCCACCGGGACAGGGGTTCGTAACTATGGCTACACCTTC,CASSATGTGVRNYGYTF
14,TRBJ2-5,NA,TRBV6-1,NA,TGTGCCAGCAGTGAACCCCAGCGGCAAGAGACCCAGTACTTC,CASSEPQRQETQYF
13,TRBJ1-5,many,TRBV19,NA,TGTGCCAGCCGGTGGGGGGGCAATCAGCCCCAGCATTTT,CASRWGGNQPQHF
17,TRBJ1-2,few,TRBV4-2,NA,TGTGCCAGCAGCCAACCGCGGGACGGGAAATCTGTTTATGGCTACACCTTC,CASSQPRDGKSVYGYTF
14,TRBJ2-3,many,TRBV7-2,NA,TGTGCCAGCAGCTTAATTTTTAGCACAGATACGCAGTATTTT,CASSLIFSTDTQYF
17,TRBJ2-5,many,TRBV28,TRBD1,TGTGCCAGCACCCCTCAGATGGGACAGGGGGTCCAAGAGACCCAGTACTTC,CASTPQMGQGVQETQYF
18,TRBJ1-5,many,TRBV6-1,NA,TGTGCCAGCAGTGAAGCGCTTCCTGACACCAGTCGGGCATGGCCCCAGCATTTT,CASSEALPDTSRAWPQHF
15,TRBJ2-7,many,TRBV15,NA,TGTGCCACCAGCAGAGATTCGGGGGGCCCCTACGAGCAGTACTTC,CATSRDSGGPYEQYF
13,TRBJ1-2,NA,TRBV12-3/TRBV12-4,NA,TGTGCCAGCAGCCCCCAGCCAGGGTTAGGCTACACCTTC,CASSPQPGLGYTF
16,TRBJ2-7,few,TRBV11-1,NA,TGTGCCAGCAGCATTTCACAGGACCCCCTTGGTTACGAGCAGTACTTC,CASSISQDPLGYEQYF
13,TRBJ2-7,many,TRBV7-9,NA,TGTGCCAGCAGCTTTAGGGGAGAGTACGAGCAGTACTTC,CASSFRGEYEQYF
14,TRBJ1-6,many,TRBV6-2/TRBV6-3,NA,TGTGCCAGCAGTTACGAGGGGGAAATGTCACCCCTCCACTTT,CASSYEGEMSPLHF
16,TRBJ2-7,many,TRBV11-2,TRBD2,TGTGCCAGCAGCCAGACTAGCGGGAGGGCCAATCACGAGCAGTACTTC,CASSQTSGRANHEQYF
16,TRBJ2-7,many,TRBV6-2/TRBV6-3,TRBD1,TGTGCCAGCGGAGTTATAAAGAGGGACAGGCGGGGAGAGCAGTACTTC,CASGVIKRDRRGEQYF
18,TRBJ2-5,NA,TRBV9,TRBD2,TGTGCCAGCAGCGTAGGCCTAGCGGGGGGGCCGTCCCAAGAGACCCAGTACTTC,CASSVGLAGGPSQETQYF
14,TRBJ2-7,many,TRBV7-8,NA,TGTGCCAGCAGCTCGACTACTCGGGCCTACGAGCAGTACTTC,CASSSTTRAYEQYF
14,TRBJ1-1,many,TRBV19,NA,TGTGCCAGTAGTATGAGGCAGGGAATAACTGAAGCTTTCTTT,CASSMRQGITEAFF
16,TRBJ2-5,many,TRBV5-1,TRBD2,TGCGCCAGCAGCTCGGGACTAGCGGGAGTGGGGGAGACCCAGTACTTC,CASSSGLAGVGETQYF
14,TRBJ1-5,many,TRBV6-2/TRBV6-3,TRBD1,TGTGCCAGCAATGACTCAGGGGGGAACCAGCCCCAGCATTTT,CASNDSGGNQPQHF
14,TRBJ2-7,many,TRBV6-5,TRBD1,TGTGCCAGCAGTTACATGAGACAGGGGAACGAGCAGTACTTC,CASSYMRQGNEQYF
13,TRBJ1-2,many,TRBV25-1,NA,TGTGCCAGCAGTGAACAGGGTCCCCGTGGCTACACCTTC,CASSEQGPRGYTF
15,TRBJ2-5,many,TRBV28,TRBD2,TGTGCCAGCAGTCGGGCGGGAGGCCGAAAAGAGACCCAGTACTTC,CASSRAGGRKETQYF
15,TRBJ2-5,many,TRBV11-2,NA,TGTGCCAGCAGCCTAGTGGCAGGGGAGAGGGAGACCCAGTACTTC,CASSLVAGERETQYF
14,TRBJ2-7,NA,TRBV5-1,NA,TGCGCCAGCAGCTTGGGAATGGGAGCCTACGAGCAGTACTTC,CASSLGMGAYEQYF
17,TRBJ2-7,many,TRBV4-2,TRBD2,TGTGCCAGCAGCCAATCGTTAGGACTAGCGGCCTCCTACGAGCAGTACTTC,CASSQSLGLAASYEQYF
14,TRBJ2-2,many,TRBV2,NA,TGTGCCAGCAGTGACAGGCGTAACACCGGGGAGCTGTTTTTT,CASSDRRNTGELFF
15,TRBJ1-2,many,TRBV5-1,NA,TGCGCCAGCAGCTCCGCGGGGGCCGGTGACTATGGCTACACCTTC,CASSSAGAGDYGYTF
14,TRBJ1-1,few,TRBV5-5,NA,TGTGCCAGCAGCTTGGGGCCCCCGGGGACTGAAGCTTTCTTT,CASSLGPPGTEAFF
15,TRBJ1-1,many,TRBV28,TRBD1,TGTGCCAGCAGTCCCCAGGGGGCCGGCGACACTGAAGCTTTCTTT,CASSPQGAGDTEAFF
14,TRBJ2-2,many,TRBV15,NA,TGTGCCACCAGCAGTCCGGTGAACACCGGGGAGCTGTTTTTT,CATSSPVNTGELFF
16,TRBJ2-7,many,TRBV4-2,TRBD2,TGTGCCAGCAGCCAAGACCCTAGCGGGGGCTCCTACGAGCAGTACTTC,CASSQDPSGGSYEQYF
14,TRBJ2-7,many,TRBV28,TRBD1,TGTGCCAGCAGTCGTGGACAGGAAGCCTACGAGCAGTACTTC,CASSRGQEAYEQYF
12,TRBJ1-2,many,TRBV29-1,NA,TGCAGCGTGGGGGATGGCCGCTATGGCTACACCTTC,CSVGDGRYGYTF
18,TRBJ2-7,many,TRBV27,NA,TGTGCCAGCAGTTTATCTTTCCCCGGCCAGTCCACCTCCTACGAGCAGTACTTC,CASSLSFPGQSTSYEQYF
14,TRBJ1-6,many,TRBV20-1,NA,TGCAGTGCTAAGACTTTTACAGGGTATTCACCCCTCCACTTT,CSAKTFTGYSPLHF
14,TRBJ2-7,many,TRBV7-9,TRBD2,TGTGCCAGCAGCTCCGGACTAGTGTCTGACGAGCAGTACTTC,CASSSGLVSDEQYF
11,TRBJ2-7,many,TRBV10-3,NA,TGTGCCATCTCGGGCGTGGACGAGCAGTACTTC,CAISGVDEQYF
15,TRBJ1-6,NA,TRBV5-1,TRBD1,TGCGCCAGCAGCTCCGACAGGGGGCAAGGTTCACCCCTCCACTTT,CASSSDRGQGSPLHF
17,TRBJ1-1,many,TRBV6-1,TRBD1,TGTGCCAGCAGTAAAGGGACAGCCCGATCATTTAACACTGAAGCTTTCTTT,CASSKGTARSFNTEAFF
17,TRBJ2-7,NA,TRBV25-1,TRBD2,TGTGCCAGCAGTGAATACAATCCGGGACTAGCAGGCTACGAGCAGTACTTC,CASSEYNPGLAGYEQYF
14,TRBJ2-5,many,TRBV5-1,TRBD1,TGCGCCAGCAGCTACAGGGGGATGGTGGAGACCCAGTACTTC,CASSYRGMVETQYF
14,TRBJ1-2,NA,TRBV28,TRBD1,TGTGCCAGCAGGCAACAGGGGGCTGACTATGGCTACACCTTC,CASRQQGADYGYTF
13,TRBJ2-5,many,TRBV20-1,TRBD1,TGCAGTGCTACACGGACAGGGCAAGAGACCCAGTACTTC,CSATRTGQETQYF
14,TRBJ2-7,NA,TRBV11-2,NA,TGTGCCAGCAGCTTACGGTCCCCTATGCGGGAGCAGTACTTC,CASSLRSPMREQYF
14,TRBJ1-3,many,TRBV5-1,NA,TGCGCCAGCAGCTCGAAATCAGACGGAAACACCATATATTTT,CASSSKSDGNTIYF
15,TRBJ2-7,many,TRBV27,TRBD2,TGTGCCAGCAGTTTAAGCGGGAGGGCCGGGATCGAGCAGTACTTC,CASSLSGRAGIEQYF
16,TRBJ2-2,many,TRBV6-2/TRBV6-3,TRBD1,TGTGCCAGCAGACAGATGGGACAGGGGGCTACCGGGGAGCTGTTTTTT,CASRQMGQGATGELFF
15,TRBJ2-5,few,TRBV5-1,TRBD2,TGCGCCAGCAGCTACAGCGGGGGGGCCGGGGAGACCCAGTACTTC,CASSYSGGAGETQYF
16,TRBJ2-5,many,TRBV18,TRBD2,TGTGCCAGCTCCCTAACAGGGACTAGCTCTCAAGAGACCCAGTACTTC,CASSLTGTSSQETQYF
18,TRBJ1-6,many,TRBV2,NA,TGTGCCAGCAGTGAAGAGGCGCCGGGGCGCGGCGGCAATTCACCCCTCCACTTT,CASSEEAPGRGGNSPLHF
14,TRBJ1-3,few,TRBV30,NA,TGTGCCTGGAGTCTTGGGCTTGCTGGAAACACCATATATTTT,CAWSLGLAGNTIYF
13,TRBJ1-5,NA,TRBV7-8,NA,TGTGCCAGCAGCATAGGGGGGTCTCAGCCCCAGCATTTT,CASSIGGSQPQHF
13,TRBJ1-5,many,TRBV11-2,NA,TGTGCCAGCAGCCCAAGTCGGAATCAGCCCCAGCATTTT,CASSPSRNQPQHF